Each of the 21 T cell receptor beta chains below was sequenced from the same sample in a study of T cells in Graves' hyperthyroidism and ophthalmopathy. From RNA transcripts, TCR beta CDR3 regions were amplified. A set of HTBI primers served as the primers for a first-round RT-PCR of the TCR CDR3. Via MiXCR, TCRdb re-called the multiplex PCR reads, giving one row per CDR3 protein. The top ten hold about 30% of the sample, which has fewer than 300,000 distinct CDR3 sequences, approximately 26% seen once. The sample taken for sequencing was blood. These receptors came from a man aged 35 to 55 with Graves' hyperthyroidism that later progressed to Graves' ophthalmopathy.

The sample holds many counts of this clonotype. The CDR3 sequence is CASSKARDTEAFF. In DNA, the CDR3 is TGTGCCAGCAGTAAGGCCAGAGACACTGAAGCTTTCTTT. This chain links TRBV7-9 with TRBJ1-1; D remains ambiguous. Trimming stripped 6 bases from V and 3 bases from J, with 11 bases between. Germline CDR1 and CDR2: SEHNR and FQNEAQ (reference sequence). The CDR3 has 13 residues.

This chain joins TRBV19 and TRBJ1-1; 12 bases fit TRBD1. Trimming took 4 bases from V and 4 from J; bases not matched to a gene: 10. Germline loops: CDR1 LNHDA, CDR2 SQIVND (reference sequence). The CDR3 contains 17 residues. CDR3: CASSTAWDRGQSTEAFF. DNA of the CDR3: TGTGCCAGTAGTACCGCTTGGGACAGGGGGCAGAGCACTGAAGCTTTCTTT. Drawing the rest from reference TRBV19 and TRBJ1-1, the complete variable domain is DGGITQSPKYLFRKEGQNVTLSCEQNLNHDAMYWYRQDPGQGLRLIYYSQIVNDFQKGDIAEGYSVSREKKESFPLTVTSAQKNPTAFYLCASSTAWDRGQSTEAFFGQGTRLTVV.

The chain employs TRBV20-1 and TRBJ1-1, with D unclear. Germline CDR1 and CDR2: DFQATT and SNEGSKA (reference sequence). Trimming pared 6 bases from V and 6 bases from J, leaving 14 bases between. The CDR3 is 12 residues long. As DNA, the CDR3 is TGCAGTGCATGGAGCGGAGGCCCTGAAGCTTTCTTT. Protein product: CSAWSGGPEAFF.

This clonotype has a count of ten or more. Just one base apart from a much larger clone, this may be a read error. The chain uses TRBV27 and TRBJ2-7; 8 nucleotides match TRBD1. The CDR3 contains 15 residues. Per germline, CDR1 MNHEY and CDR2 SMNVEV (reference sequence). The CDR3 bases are TGTGCCTGCAGTTTCGCGCAGGGGGCTTACTACGAGCAGTACTTC. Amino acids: CACSFAQGAYYEQYF.

The DNA for the CDR3 is TGTGCCAGCAGGAACGACAGGGCAGGTGGAACTTATGGCTACACCTTC. Amino acids: CASRNDRAGGTYGYTF. The chain couples TRBV28 to TRBJ1-2, with TRBD1 matching 7 bases. Germline values: CDR1 MDHEN, CDR2 SYDVKM. V gave up 6 bases and J gave up 5 bases; unmatched junction bases: 15. CDR3 size: 16 residues.

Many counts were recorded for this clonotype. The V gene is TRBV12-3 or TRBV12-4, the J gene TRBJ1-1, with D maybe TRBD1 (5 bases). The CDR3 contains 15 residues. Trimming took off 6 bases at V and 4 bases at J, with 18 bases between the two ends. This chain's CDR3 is CASSLRGRVSTEAFF. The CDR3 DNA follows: TGTGCCAGCAGCTTGCGTGGCAGGGTGAGCACTGAAGCTTTCTTT.

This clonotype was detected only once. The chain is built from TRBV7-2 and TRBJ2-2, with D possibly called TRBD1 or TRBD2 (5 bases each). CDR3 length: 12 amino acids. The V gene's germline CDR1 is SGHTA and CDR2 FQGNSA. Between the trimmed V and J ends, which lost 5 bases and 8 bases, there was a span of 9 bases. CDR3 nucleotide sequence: TGTGCCAGCAGCATCGGGGCTGGGGAGCTGTTTTTT. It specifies CASSIGAGELFF. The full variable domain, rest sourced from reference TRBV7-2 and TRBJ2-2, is GAGVSQSPSNKVTEKGKDVELRCDPISGHTALYWYRQSLGQGLEFLIYFQGNSAPDKSGLPSDRFSAERTGGSVSTLTIQRTQQEDSAVYLCASSIGAGELFFGEGSRLTVL.

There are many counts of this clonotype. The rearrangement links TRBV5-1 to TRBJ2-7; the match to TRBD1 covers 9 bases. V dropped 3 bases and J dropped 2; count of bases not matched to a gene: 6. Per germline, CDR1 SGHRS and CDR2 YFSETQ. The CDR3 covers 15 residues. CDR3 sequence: CASSWGTGSAYEQYF. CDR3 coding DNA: TGCGCCAGCAGCTGGGGGACAGGGAGTGCCTACGAGCAGTACTTC.

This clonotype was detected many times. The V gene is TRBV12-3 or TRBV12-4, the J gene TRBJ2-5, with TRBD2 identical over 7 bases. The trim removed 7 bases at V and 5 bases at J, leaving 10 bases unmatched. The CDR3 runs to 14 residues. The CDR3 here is CASTVGRGGETQYF. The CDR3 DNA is TGTGCCAGCACCGTTGGGAGGGGCGGGGAGACCCAGTACTTC.

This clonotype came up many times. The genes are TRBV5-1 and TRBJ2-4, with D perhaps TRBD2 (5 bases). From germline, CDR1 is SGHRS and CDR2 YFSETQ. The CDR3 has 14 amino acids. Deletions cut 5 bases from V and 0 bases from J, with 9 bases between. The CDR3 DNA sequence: TGCGCCAGCAGGGGAGACCCAGCCAAAAACATTCAGTACTTC. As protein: CASRGDPAKNIQYF.

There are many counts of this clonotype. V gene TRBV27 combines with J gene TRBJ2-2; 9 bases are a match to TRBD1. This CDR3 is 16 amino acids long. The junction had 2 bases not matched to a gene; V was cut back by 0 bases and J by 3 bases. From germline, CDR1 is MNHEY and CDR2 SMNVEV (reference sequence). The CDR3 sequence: CASSLSRTGDTGELFF. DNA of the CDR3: TGTGCCAGCAGTTTATCCCGGACAGGGGACACCGGGGAGCTGTTTTTT.

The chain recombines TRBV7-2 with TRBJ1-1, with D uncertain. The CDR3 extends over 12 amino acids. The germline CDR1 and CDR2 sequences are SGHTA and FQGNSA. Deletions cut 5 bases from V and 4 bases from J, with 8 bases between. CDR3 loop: CASSPIGTEAFF. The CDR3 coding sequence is TGTGCCAGCAGCCCGATAGGCACTGAAGCTTTCTTT.

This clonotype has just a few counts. CDR3 nucleotides: TGTGCCAGCACCAACACCATGAACACTGAAGCTTTCTTT. It encodes CASTNTMNTEAFF. This chain joins TRBV12-3 or TRBV12-4 and TRBJ1-1; D gene unclear. V lost 7 bases to trimming and J lost 0 bases, with 9 bases between them. This CDR3 region has 13 residues.

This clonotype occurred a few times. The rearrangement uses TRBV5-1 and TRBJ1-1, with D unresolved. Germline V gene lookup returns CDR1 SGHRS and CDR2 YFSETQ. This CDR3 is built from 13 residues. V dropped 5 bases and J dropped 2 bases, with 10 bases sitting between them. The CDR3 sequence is CASSFQVNTEAFF. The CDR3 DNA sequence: TGCGCCAGCAGTTTCCAGGTTAACACTGAAGCTTTCTTT.

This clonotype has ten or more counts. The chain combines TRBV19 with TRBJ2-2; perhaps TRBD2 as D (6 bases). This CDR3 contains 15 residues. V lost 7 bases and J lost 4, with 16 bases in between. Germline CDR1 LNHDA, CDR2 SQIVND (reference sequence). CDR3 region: CASIAGTYTTGELFF. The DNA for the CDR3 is TGTGCCAGTATTGCGGGGACTTACACCACCGGGGAGCTGTTTTTT.

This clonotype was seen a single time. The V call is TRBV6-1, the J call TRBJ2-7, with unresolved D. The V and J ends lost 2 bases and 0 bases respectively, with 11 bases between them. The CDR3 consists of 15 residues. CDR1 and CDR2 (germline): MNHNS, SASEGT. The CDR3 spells CASSEKRPSSYEQYF. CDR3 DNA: TGTGCCAGCAGTGAAAAACGGCCAAGCTCCTACGAGCAGTACTTC.

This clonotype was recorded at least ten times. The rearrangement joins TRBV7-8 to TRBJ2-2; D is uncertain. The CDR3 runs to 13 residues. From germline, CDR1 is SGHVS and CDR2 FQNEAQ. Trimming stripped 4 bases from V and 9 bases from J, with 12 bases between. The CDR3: CASSSNLYRELFF. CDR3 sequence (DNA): TGTGCCAGCAGCTCGAACCTTTACCGGGAGCTGTTTTTT.

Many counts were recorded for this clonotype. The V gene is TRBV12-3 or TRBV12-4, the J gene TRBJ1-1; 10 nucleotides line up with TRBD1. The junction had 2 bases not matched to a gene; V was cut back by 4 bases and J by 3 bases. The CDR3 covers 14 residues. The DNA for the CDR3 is TGTGCCAGCAGTTGGGGACAGGGGTACACTGAAGCTTTCTTT. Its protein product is CASSWGQGYTEAFF.

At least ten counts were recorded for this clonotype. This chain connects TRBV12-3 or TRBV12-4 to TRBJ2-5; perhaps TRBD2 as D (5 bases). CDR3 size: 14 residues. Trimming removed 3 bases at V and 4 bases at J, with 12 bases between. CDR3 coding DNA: TGTGCCAGCAGTTTGACCAGCGGTGGAGAGACCCAGTACTTC. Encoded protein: CASSLTSGGETQYF.

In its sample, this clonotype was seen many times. The CDR3 nucleotides read TGTGCCAGCAACCCACAGGGTGGGAGCTTCGGCTACACCTTC. It encodes CASNPQGGSFGYTF. The V gene is TRBV12-3 or TRBV12-4, the J gene TRBJ1-2; weak D call: TRBD1 (6 bases). V was clipped by 7 bases and J by 8 bases, with 20 bases between them. This CDR3 has 14 amino acids.

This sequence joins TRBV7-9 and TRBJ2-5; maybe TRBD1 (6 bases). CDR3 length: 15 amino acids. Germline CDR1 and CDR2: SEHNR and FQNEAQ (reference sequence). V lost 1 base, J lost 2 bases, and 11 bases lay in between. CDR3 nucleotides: TGTGCCAGCAGCTTAGACAGGGCGAATCAAGAGACCCAGTACTTC. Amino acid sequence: CASSLDRANQETQYF. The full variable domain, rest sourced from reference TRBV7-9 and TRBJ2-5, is DTGVSQNPRHKITKRGQNVTFRCDPISEHNRLYWYRQTLGQGPEFLTYFQNEAQLEKSRLLSDRFSAERPKGSFSTLEIQRTEQGDSAMYLCASSLDRANQETQYFGPGTRLLVL.